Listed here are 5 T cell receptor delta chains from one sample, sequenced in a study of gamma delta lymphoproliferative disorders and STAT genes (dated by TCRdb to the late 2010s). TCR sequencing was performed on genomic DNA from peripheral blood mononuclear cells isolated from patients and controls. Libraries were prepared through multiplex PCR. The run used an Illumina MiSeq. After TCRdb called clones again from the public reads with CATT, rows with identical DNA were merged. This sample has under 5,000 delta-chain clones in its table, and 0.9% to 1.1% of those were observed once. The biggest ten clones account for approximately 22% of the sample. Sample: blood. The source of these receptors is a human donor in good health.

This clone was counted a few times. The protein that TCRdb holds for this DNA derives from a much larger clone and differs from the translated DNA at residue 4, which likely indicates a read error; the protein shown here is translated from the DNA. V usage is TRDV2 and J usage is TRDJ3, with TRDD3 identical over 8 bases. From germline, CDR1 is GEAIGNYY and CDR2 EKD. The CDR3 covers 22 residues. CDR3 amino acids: CACGTAIPSGGSDSWDTRQMFF. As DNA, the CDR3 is TGTGCCTGTGGCACCGCTATACCGAGTGGGGGATCGGACTCCTGGGACACCCGACAGATGTTTTTC.

The CDR3 DNA sequence: TGTGCCTGTGACAATGTACTGGGGGATACAACAGCACAACTCTTCTTT. As protein: CACDNVLGDTTAQLFF. The chain employs TRDV2 and TRDJ2; the match to TRDD3 covers 12 bases. The length of the CDR3 is 16 residues. The germline gives CDR1 GEAIGNYY, CDR2 EKD. J gave up 5 bases and V 2 bases, and 5 bases lay outside the gene matches.

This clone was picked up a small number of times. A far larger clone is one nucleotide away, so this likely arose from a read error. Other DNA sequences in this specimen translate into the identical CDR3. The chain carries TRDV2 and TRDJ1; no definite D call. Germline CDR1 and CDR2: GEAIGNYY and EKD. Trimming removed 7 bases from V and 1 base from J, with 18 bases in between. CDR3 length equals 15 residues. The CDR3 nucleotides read TGTGCCTGCGACTTCGTGTCTAGTGGCACCGATAAACTCATCTTT. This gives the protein CACDFVSSGTDKLIF.

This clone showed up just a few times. This CDR3 is CASSPHGLSYTDKLIF. DNA of the CDR3: TGTGCTTCATCCCCTCATGGATTATCTTACACCGATAAACTCATCTTT. No V gene call was produced; the J gene was TRDJ1. The CDR3 contains 16 residues.

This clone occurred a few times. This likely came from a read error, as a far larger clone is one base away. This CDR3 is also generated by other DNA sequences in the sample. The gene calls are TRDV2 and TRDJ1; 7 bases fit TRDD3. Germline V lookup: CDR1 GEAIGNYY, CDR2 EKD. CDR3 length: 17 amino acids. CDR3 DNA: TGTGCTTGTGACACCGTTACCCCTGGGGGTTACACCGATAAACTCATCTTT. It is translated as CACDTVTPGGYTDKLIF.